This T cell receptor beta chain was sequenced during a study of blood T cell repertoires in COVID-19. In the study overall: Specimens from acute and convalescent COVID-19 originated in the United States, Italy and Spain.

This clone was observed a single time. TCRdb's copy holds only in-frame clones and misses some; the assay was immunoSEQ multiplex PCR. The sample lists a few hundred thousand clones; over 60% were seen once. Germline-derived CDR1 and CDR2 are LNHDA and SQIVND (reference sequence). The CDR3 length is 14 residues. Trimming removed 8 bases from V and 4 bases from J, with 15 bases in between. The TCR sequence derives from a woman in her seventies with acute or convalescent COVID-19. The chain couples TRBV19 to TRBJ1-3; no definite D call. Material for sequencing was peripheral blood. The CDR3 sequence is CASHHQGSGNTIYF. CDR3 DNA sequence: TGTGCCAGTCACCATCAAGGGAGCGGAAACACCATATATTTT.